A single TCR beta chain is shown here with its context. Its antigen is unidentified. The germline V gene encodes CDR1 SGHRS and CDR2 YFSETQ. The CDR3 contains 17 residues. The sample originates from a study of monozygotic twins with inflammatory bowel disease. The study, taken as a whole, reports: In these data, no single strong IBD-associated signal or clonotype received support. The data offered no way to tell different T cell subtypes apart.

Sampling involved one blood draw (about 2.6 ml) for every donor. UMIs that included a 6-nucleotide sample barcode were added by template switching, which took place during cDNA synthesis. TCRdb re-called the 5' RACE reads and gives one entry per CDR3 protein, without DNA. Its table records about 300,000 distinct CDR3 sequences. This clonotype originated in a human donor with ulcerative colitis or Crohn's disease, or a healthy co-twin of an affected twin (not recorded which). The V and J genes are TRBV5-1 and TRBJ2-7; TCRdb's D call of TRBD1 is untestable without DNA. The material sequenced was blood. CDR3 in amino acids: CASSSQGGMVASYEQYF.